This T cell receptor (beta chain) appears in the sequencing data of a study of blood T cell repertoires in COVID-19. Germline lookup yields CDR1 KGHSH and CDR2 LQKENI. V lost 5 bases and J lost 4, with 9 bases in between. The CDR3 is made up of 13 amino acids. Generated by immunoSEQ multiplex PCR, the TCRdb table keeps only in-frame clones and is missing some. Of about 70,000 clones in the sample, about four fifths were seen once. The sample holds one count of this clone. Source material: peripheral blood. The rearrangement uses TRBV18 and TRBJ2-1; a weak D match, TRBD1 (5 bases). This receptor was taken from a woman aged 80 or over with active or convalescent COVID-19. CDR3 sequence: CASSETEYNEQFF. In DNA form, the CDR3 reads TGTGCCAGCTCAGAGACAGAATACAATGAGCAGTTCTTC.